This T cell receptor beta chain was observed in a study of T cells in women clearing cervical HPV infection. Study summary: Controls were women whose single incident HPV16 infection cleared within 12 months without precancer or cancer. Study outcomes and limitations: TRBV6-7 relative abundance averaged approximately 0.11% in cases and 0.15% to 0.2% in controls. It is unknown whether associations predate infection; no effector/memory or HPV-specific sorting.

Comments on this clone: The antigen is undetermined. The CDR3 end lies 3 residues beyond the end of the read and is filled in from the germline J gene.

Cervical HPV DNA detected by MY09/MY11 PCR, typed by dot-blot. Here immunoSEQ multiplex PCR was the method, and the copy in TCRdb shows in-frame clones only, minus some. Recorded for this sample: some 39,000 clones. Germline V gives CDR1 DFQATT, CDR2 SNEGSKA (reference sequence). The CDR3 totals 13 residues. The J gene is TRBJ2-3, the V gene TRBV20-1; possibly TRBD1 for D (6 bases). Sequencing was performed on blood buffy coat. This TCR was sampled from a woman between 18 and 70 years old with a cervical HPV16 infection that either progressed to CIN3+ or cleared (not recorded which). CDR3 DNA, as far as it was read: TGCAGTGCTAGTCGACAGGTTTGGGAGACG. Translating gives CSASRQVWET. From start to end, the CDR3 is CSASRQVWETQYF.